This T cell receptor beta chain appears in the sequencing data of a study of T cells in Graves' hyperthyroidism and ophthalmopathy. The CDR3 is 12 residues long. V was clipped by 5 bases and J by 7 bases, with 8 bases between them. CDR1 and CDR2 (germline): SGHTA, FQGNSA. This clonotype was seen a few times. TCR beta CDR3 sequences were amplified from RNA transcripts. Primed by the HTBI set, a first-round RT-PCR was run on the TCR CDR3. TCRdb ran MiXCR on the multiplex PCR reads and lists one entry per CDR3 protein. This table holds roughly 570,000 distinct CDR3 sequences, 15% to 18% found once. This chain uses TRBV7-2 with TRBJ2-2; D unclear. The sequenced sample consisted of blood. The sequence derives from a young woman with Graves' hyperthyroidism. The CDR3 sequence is CASSAPYGELFF. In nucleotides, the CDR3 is TGTGCCAGCAGCGCCCCCTACGGGGAGCTGTTTTTT.